Reported below is one TCR beta chain. As yet, its antigen is unknown. The germline CDR1 and CDR2 sequences are SGDLS and YYNGEE. V lost 0 bases to trimming and J lost 4 bases; unmatched junction nucleotides: 3. This CDR3 comprises 16 residues. In TCRdb, the 5' RACE reads were re-called with MiXCR into one record per CDR3 protein. The table has 450,000 to 650,000 distinct CDR3 sequences, just over 20% seen once. The sample belongs to a study of T-cell memory formation after mild COVID-19. Looking at the study overall: TCR clusters were mostly confined to one donor each. General study points: Contracting clones localized mainly to CM and EM when CD4+ and mainly to EMRA when CD8+.

The clonotype originates from an adult woman who had mild COVID-19 (a few samples of this study predate the infection). Cell type and time point are not known. The material sequenced was PBMCs or a T cell subset sorted from them (not recorded which). The gene calls are TRBV9 and TRBJ2-2; 10 nucleotides agree with TRBD2. In DNA form, the CDR3 reads TGTGCCAGCAGCGTAGACGGGACTAGCGTCACCGGGGAGCTGTTTTTT. Residues: CASSVDGTSVTGELFF.